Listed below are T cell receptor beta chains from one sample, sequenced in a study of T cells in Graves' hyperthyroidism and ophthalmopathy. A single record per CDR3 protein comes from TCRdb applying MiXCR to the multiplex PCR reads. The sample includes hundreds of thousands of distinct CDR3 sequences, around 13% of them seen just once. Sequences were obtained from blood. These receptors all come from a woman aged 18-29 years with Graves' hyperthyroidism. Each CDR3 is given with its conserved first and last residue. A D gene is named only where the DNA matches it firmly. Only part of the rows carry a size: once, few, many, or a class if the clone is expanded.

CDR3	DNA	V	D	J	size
CASSPGNQPPPLNEQFF	TGTGCCAGCAGCCCCGGAAACCAACCACCCCCTCTCAATGAGCAGTTCTTC	TRBV11-2	-	TRBJ2-1	many
CASSYRGSGREETQYF	TGTGCCAGCAGTTACCGGGGTAGCGGGAGGGAGGAGACCCAGTACTTC	TRBV6-6	TRBD2	TRBJ2-5	few
CASSPRGKQGTQYF	TGCGCCAGCTCTCCAAGAGGAAAGCAGGGGACCCAGTACTTC	TRBV10-1	-	TRBJ2-5	-
CASSAGHLQETQYF	TGTGCCAGCAGTGCGGGACACCTACAAGAGACCCAGTACTTC	TRBV28	-	TRBJ2-5	many
CASSSRGSGPPYEQYF	TGTGCCAGCAGCTCTCGTGGTAGCGGACCCCCCTACGAGCAGTACTTC	TRBV7-9	-	TRBJ2-7	few
CASSSAGRASQFF	TGTGCCAGCAGCTCCGCGGGGCGGGCGTCGCAGTTCTTC	TRBV12-3/TRBV12-4	-	TRBJ2-1	many
CASSIQGGSYEQYF	TGTGCCAGCAGCATCCAAGGGGGAAGCTACGAGCAGTACTTC	TRBV5-5	-	TRBJ2-7	many
CASSLGGATQYF	TGTGCCAGCAGTTTAGGGGGGGCTACGCAGTATTTT	TRBV12-3/TRBV12-4	-	TRBJ2-3	many
CASSLTAGPGNTIYF	TGTGCCAGCAGCTTGACGGCGGGTCCCGGAAACACCATATATTTT	TRBV5-5	-	TRBJ1-3	few
CASSQRQENQPQHF	TGTGCCAGCAGCCAAAGACAGGAGAATCAGCCCCAGCATTTT	TRBV3-1	-	TRBJ1-5	many
CASSESEGRSSYNEQFF	TGTGCCAGCAGTGAATCTGAGGGACGGAGCTCCTACAATGAGCAGTTCTTC	TRBV6-1	-	TRBJ2-1	many
CSANPREGRTYNEQFF	TGCAGTGCAAACCCTAGAGAAGGTCGTACCTACAATGAGCAGTTCTTC	TRBV20-1	-	TRBJ2-1	many
CASSERGMGNSPLHF	TGTGCCAGCAGTGAAAGGGGGATGGGGAATTCACCCCTCCACTTT	TRBV2	-	TRBJ1-6	-
CASAARGYQETQYF	TGTGCCAGCGCTGCCCGGGGGTATCAAGAGACCCAGTACTTC	TRBV12-3/TRBV12-4	-	TRBJ2-5	-
CSAPSRGYTF	TGCAGTGCTCCGAGTAGAGGCTACACCTTC	TRBV20-1	-	TRBJ1-2	many